This TCR beta chain was captured in a study of follicular helper T cells after annual influenza vaccination (dated by TCRdb to about 2017). Background on the whole study: After each seasonal influenza vaccination, blood samples were collected on days 0, 7 and 28. To study recall of cTfh clones, some subjects were followed across successive annual vaccinations spanning the 2013-2014, 2014-2015 and 2015-2016 seasons. Six subjects had multi-year samples: four covered two vaccination seasons and two covered three seasons. The 2013-2014 samples were cryopreserved, while the 2015 samples were processed right after collection. One week after vaccination, a second recruited cohort of about a dozen subjects (Table S1) displayed a similar ICOS+CD38+ cTfh response. Overall study results and their limits: Day 7 ICOS+CD38+ clones were most often found later in ICOS-CD38- cTfh, suggesting that subset may serve as a memory reservoir. A recurrent oligoclonal ICOS+CD38+ cTfh response containing tetramer and AIM influenza-specific clonotypes was recalled by successive annual vaccinations. Rare clonotypes could not be sampled because productive TCRB sequences were recovered from only roughly 9-20% of the analyzed cells. ICOS+CD38+ cTfh clonality correlated with the frequency of that population, and its change correlated with the change in circulating plasmablast frequency.

On this clone: What antigen it recognizes has not been identified. Within one base of it there is no much larger clone, and no base qualities were kept.

The germline V gene (reference sequence) gives CDR1 as MNHEY and CDR2 as SMNVEV. The CDR3 runs 13 residues from the cysteine to the phenylalanine. The read is trimmed to its CDR3 DNA, 39 bases read in frame from base 1. V drops 3 bases and J drops 1 base, leaving 7 bases in between. The method was the immunoSEQ multiplex PCR assay. Adaptive Biotechnologies handled the TCRB amplification, library preparation, sequencing and preliminary bioinformatics at Survey level resolution. TCRB sequencing used multiplex PCR amplification of genomic DNA from sorted cTfh populations. In the paper's pipeline: Clonality was calculated in R as 1 minus normalized Shannon entropy, and the Gini index was computed with the R package ineq. The overlap score was defined as the summed counts of shared sequences divided by the total counts of all sequences in both compared samples. The significance of shared clonotypes was tested with Fisher's exact test, assuming a theoretical repertoire of 10^7 TCRB sequences. TCRdb provides this immuneACCESS table in a form limited to in-frame rearrangements. Some clones are lacking; in checked studies, under half of them reflect an unresolved V gene, and why the rest are absent is not known. Clonal size and the V and J genes are those of that table, whereas D and trimming came from the DNA. This sample comprises approximately 10,000 clones, just under 80% of them detected only once. The ten largest clones capture 3.1% of the sample.

The time point label, as the study defines it: 2014-2015 season, pre-vaccination. TCRB sequencing was used to follow sorted CD4 subsets from the blood of adults before and after they were given the seasonal inactivated influenza vaccine (Fluvarix). To be eligible, subjects had to be community-dwelling and could not have received an influenza vaccine during the previous 6 months. Reasons for exclusion included contraindications to influenza vaccine, substance abuse, HIV/AIDS, active malignancy, immunomodulatory medication, and active illness such as respiratory infection. At each time point, somewhere between roughly 40 and 100 mL of blood was taken. Circulating Tfh were defined as non-naive CD4+CXCR5+PD-1+ cells, and these cells were sorted into ICOS+CD38+ and ICOS-CD38- fractions. Either Ficoll-Paque PLUS or SepMate separation was used to isolate PBMC. Before DNA was extracted, the cell subsets were sorted from PBMC using a BD FACS Aria.

The chain links TRBV27 with TRBJ2-7, with TRBD1 perhaps the D gene, on 5 matching bases. The sequenced sample was CXCR5+ CD38- circulating T follicular helper cells from blood, obtained on the day of influenza vaccination. The intended sense of this specimen's cell subset or site label: circulating Tfh, non-naive CD4+CXCR5+PD-1+ (ICOS+CD38+ or ICOS-CD38-). The origin of this receptor is an adult who received the influenza vaccine. The nucleotide sequence reads as follows: TGTGCCAGCAGTTTTACAGGTTCCTACGAGCAGTACTTC. Its protein product is CASSFTGSYEQYF.